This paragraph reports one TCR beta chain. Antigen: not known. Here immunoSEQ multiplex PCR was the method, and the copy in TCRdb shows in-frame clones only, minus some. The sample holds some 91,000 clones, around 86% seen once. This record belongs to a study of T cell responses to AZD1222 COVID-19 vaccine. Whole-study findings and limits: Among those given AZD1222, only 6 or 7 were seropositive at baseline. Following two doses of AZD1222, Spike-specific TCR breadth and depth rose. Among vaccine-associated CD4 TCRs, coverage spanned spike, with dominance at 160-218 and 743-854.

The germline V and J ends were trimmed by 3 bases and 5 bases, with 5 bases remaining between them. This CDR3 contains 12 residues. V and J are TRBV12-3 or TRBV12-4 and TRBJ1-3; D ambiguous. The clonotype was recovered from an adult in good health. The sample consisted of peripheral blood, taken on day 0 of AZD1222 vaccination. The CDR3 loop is CASSFRRNTIYF. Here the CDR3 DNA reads TGTGCCAGCAGTTTTAGGAGAAACACCATATATTTT.